These T cell receptor beta chains were read from a single sample in a study of cytomegalovirus exposure and HLA in healthy donors. The method was immunoSEQ multiplex PCR; TCRdb's version includes in-frame clones alone and lacks a portion of them. The data contain about 80,000 clones, approximately 66% of them seen just once; the ten biggest clones take up 4% to 4.5%. The sample consisted of PBMCs. Receptors were obtained from a male donor in good health and CMV-seropositive. Each CDR3 is given with its conserved first and last residue. Expanded clones get a size class; other rows say once, few or many, or leave the size out.

size,J,V,CDR3
NA,TRBJ1-2,TRBV6-5,CATRPGTGVYTF
NA,TRBJ2-1,TRBV29-1,CSVELAGGPRLDNEQFF
NA,TRBJ1-2,TRBV28,CASSFGTGGLVGYGYTF
few,TRBJ1-1,TRBV7-9,CASSLAVGGNTEAFF
few,TRBJ1-1,TRBV27,CASSLSLTTEAFF
few,TRBJ2-2,TRBV13,CASTPTGTDTGELFF
NA,TRBJ1-2,TRBV7-9,CASRPGQGDYGYTF
NA,TRBJ1-4,TRBV25-1,CASSVSKGGQSREKLFF
NA,TRBJ1-2,TRBV30,CAWSADREVGYTF
NA,TRBJ1-2,TRBV5-4,CASSPQGGARGYTF
few,TRBJ1-3,TRBV6-1,CASSARGSSGNTIYF
NA,TRBJ2-1,TRBV28,CASRTGTSGGLTNEQFF
once,TRBJ1-2,TRBV25-1,CASSERGVAGYTF
NA,TRBJ1-2,TRBV5-1,CASSLESGFVNYGYTF
NA,TRBJ2-7,TRBV27,CASSLPPGQGTREQYF
NA,TRBJ1-2,TRBV29-1,CSVEEELDSYGYTF
few,TRBJ1-4,TRBV30,CAWSFYDSPDEKLFF
NA,TRBJ1-2,TRBV9,CASSPSPGQGAGGYTF
NA,TRBJ2-7,TRBV2,CASLGSTSYEQYF
few,TRBJ1-1,TRBV5-1,CASSLGTGWENTEAFF
NA,TRBJ2-7,TRBV11-2,CASSVPGTGLEQYF
NA,TRBJ2-6,TRBV5-1,CASSITGSSGANVLTF
NA,TRBJ2-5,TRBV6-1,CASTSGAGIQETQYF
NA,TRBJ2-2,TRBV4-3,CASSLTLSGRAGGELFF
NA,TRBJ1-4,TRBV4-3,CASSQDRGGLREKLFF
NA,TRBJ1-2,TRBV28,CASSPGPRDYTF
NA,TRBJ2-3,TRBV7-3,CASSFGRAEHTQYF
NA,TRBJ1-5,TRBV28,CASSVTGERQPQHF
NA,TRBJ1-3,TRBV19,CASTRVSGNTIYF
few,TRBJ1-5,TRBV2,CASRDRVNQPQHF
NA,TRBJ2-3,TRBV7-8,CASSLAGLAGTTDTQYF
NA,TRBJ2-7,TRBV9,CASSPPGSGRSEQYF
few,TRBJ1-1,TRBV18,CASSREGRQNTEAFF
few,TRBJ2-4,TRBV6-5,CASSPGQGANIQYF
NA,TRBJ1-1,TRBV7-8,CASSLYRVSDPNTEAFF
once,TRBJ1-5,TRBV7-6,CASSLRGGDQPQHF
NA,TRBJ2-7,TRBV6-1,CASSERQYEQYF
few,TRBJ1-5,TRBV27,CASSLRGNQPQHF
NA,TRBJ1-1,TRBV28,CASTQSETEAFF
NA,TRBJ2-6,TRBV6-5,CASSWGAGGANVLTF
few,TRBJ2-1,TRBV6-5,CASSYGTSGYNEQFF
NA,TRBJ1-4,TRBV5-1,CASSPRTAEKLFF
NA,TRBJ1-2,TRBV25-1,CASSEPAGYGYTF
NA,TRBJ1-4,TRBV4-3,CASSQAVGGGGEKLFF
NA,TRBJ2-2,TRBV7-2,CASSLAGLAGDTGELFF
few,TRBJ2-5,TRBV28,CASSLTGPQETQYF
NA,TRBJ1-1,TRBV29-1,CSVVANTEAFF
NA,TRBJ2-1,TRBV4-3,CASSQEGLAGYNEQFF
NA,TRBJ1-1,TRBV2,CASSDNSMNTEAFF
few,TRBJ1-1,TRBV6-5,CASSYSRVGNTEAFF
NA,TRBJ1-6,TRBV30,CAWTQLTGDNSPLHF
NA,TRBJ1-1,TRBV28,CASTDSLTNTEAFF
NA,TRBJ1-4,TRBV14,CASSHRQGLSTNEKLFF
few,TRBJ2-6,TRBV18,CASSPASSSGANVLTF
NA,TRBJ1-5,TRBV7-8,CASSAGEPQHF
NA,TRBJ2-2,TRBV5-1,CASSLYQGKAGELFF
NA,TRBJ1-6,TRBV2,CASRGDSSNSPLHF
NA,TRBJ1-1,TRBV5-4,CASSPAGRNTEAFF
NA,TRBJ2-5,TRBV11-2,CASSFGGGKVETQYF